This TCR beta chain was observed in a study of T-cell reconstitution after alpha-beta-depleted transplantation in children. Study-level results: There were some patients whose high TCRbeta diversity at day 60 came from surviving recipient T cells and thymic progenitors. Expanded clones from the graft, numbering several hundred, reportedly supplied alpha-beta T cells about two months after transplant. The main origin of T-cell counts and diversity one year after transplant was newly produced T cells.

V shed 3 bases and J shed 3 bases, with 6 bases lying between them. This CDR3 has 13 residues. In germline, CDR1 is SGHVS, CDR2 FQNEAQ. This clonotype was recorded at least ten times. Antigen unknown. Unique molecular identifiers were built into the TCRbeta library. TCRdb analysed the PCR reads with MiXCR anew, one entry per CDR3 protein. This sample carries almost 500,000 distinct CDR3 sequences, roughly a tenth of them seen once, and the ten largest clones take around 2.2%. This sequence was found in a child aged 2-15 years with inherited bone marrow failure, due to receive a stem cell transplant. The gene calls are TRBV7-8 and TRBJ1-5; no reliable D call. Sequences were derived from PBMCs, sampled before TCRalphabeta/CD19-depleted stem cell transplant. CDR3 nucleotide sequence: TGTGCCAGCAGCTTTTTCTACAATCAGCCCCAGCATTTT. It translates to CASSFFYNQPQHF.